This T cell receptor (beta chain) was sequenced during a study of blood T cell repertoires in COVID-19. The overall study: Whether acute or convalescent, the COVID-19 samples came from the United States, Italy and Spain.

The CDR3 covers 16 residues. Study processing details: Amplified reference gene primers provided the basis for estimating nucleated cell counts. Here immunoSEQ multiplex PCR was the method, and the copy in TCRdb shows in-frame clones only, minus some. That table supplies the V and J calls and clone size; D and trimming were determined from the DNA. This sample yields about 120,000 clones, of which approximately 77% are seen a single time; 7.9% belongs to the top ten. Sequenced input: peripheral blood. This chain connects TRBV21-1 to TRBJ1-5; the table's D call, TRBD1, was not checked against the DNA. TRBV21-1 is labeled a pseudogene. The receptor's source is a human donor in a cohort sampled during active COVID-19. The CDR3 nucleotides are TGTGCCAGCAGCAAAGGGAAACAGAACAGCAATCAGCCCCAGCATTTT. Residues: CASSKGKQNSNQPQHF.